This T cell receptor beta chain was sequenced for a study of shared clonotypes between healthy human individuals. Study results and caveats: Incomplete sequencing of sorted subsets was indicated by rarefaction despite large depth.

Data came from immunoSEQ multiplex PCR; TCRdb stores just in-frame clones and leaves some out. Of 550,000 to 700,000 clones detected, 55% to 85% appear once; the ten largest clones hold about 1.8%. Per the germline V gene, CDR1 is SGHRS and CDR2 is YFSETQ. The CDR3 runs 15 residues. With V trimmed by 1 base and J by 6 bases, 5 bases remained unmatched. In regard to this clone: The target antigen is unknown.

Sequenced: memory CD4+ T cells sorted from blood. Stated subset: CD45RA-negative fraction. This chain uses TRBV5-1 with TRBJ2-2; TRBD2 matches at 8 bases. The TCR sequence derives from a woman in her twenties or thirties in good health. CDR3: CASSLLGLDAGELFF. In DNA form, the CDR3 reads TGCGCCAGCAGCTTGTTGGGACTAGACGCCGGGGAGCTGTTTTTT.